This T cell receptor (beta chain) was identified in a study of blood T cells in healthy people across ages. Germline assignment: CDR1 SGHTS and CDR2 YDEGEE. The CDR3 is 11 residues long. This clonotype was observed a few times. Its antigen is unidentified. Study findings and constraints: Estimated diversity, derived from one million T cells, was regarded as an underestimate. Unknown donor CMV status possibly confounded expanded clonotype changes. Among T cells, TCR beta diversity per million cells dropped roughly linearly as age rose.

The second PCR ran about 6 to 11 cycles with a sample-barcoded 5' primer and J-beta primers. TCRdb processed the 5' RACE reads anew with MiXCR; each CDR3 protein has one entry. The sample includes about 780,000 distinct CDR3 sequences, 35% to 60% seen only once; the top ten take roughly 18%. The chain has TRBV5-8 and TRBJ2-4, with D perhaps TRBD2 (5 bases). The J call may be in error: the DNA end matches TRBJ2-7 better. The clonotype originates from a man of 80 years or more in good health. The material sequenced was blood. This chain's CDR3 is CASREESEQYF. The CDR3 DNA reads as TGTGCCAGCAGGGAGGAGTCCGAGCAGTACTTC.